These T cell receptor beta chains were read from a single sample in a study of identical twins. TCRdb processed the 5' RACE reads anew with MiXCR; each CDR3 protein has one entry. The table shows 1.5 million to 2 million distinct CDR3 sequences, with 32% occurring only once. Sequencing was carried out using cord blood. The source of these receptors is a newborn girl in good health. CDR3s include the opening cysteine and the closing phenylalanine or tryptophan. The D gene is left open where the match is weak. Not every row has a clone size; where given, it reads once, few, many or a size class.

CDR3aa	CDR3nt	d_gene	j_gene	v_gene	abundance
CASSRDKTTEAFF	TGCGCCAGCAGCCGCGACAAAACCACTGAAGCTTTCTTT	.	TRBJ1-1	TRBV5-1	.
CASSLLARGEAQYF	TGTGCCAGCAGCTTGTTAGCCCGGGGCGAGGCGCAGTATTTT	.	TRBJ2-3	TRBV13	few
CSVVGADGYTF	TGCAGCGTTGTTGGGGCCGATGGCTACACCTTC	.	TRBJ1-2	TRBV29-1	few
CSARLARGRGDTQYF	TGCAGTGCTAGACTCGCCCGGGGGCGAGGGGACACGCAGTATTTT	.	TRBJ2-3	TRBV20-1	few
CSARPGRENIQYF	TGCAGTGCTCGCCCTGGGAGAGAAAACATTCAGTACTTC	.	TRBJ2-4	TRBV20-1	many
CASSPPGQRTKTIQYF	TGCGCCAGCAGCCCTCCGGGACAGAGGACCAAAACCATTCAGTACTTC	TRBD1	TRBJ2-4	TRBV5-1	.
CASSPGTSGGAGEQYF	TGTGCCAGCAGCCCAGGGACTAGCGGGGGGGCTGGTGAGCAGTACTTC	TRBD2	TRBJ2-4	TRBV7-9	.
CASSQERAAYGYTF	TGCGCCAGCAGCCAAGAAAGGGCAGCCTATGGCTACACCTTC	.	TRBJ1-2	TRBV4-3	.
CSARDRGHFEAFF	TGCAGTGCGAGGGACAGGGGGCATTTTGAAGCTTTCTTT	TRBD1	TRBJ1-1	TRBV20-1	few
CARSLATDREAKNIQYF	TGTGCCAGAAGCTTGGCCACCGACAGGGAAGCCAAAAACATTCAGTACTTC	TRBD1	TRBJ2-4	TRBV5-3	.
CASSFTYSRNEQFF	TGCGCCAGCAGCTTTACTTACTCTCGTAATGAGCAGTTCTTC	.	TRBJ2-1	TRBV5-1	.
CASSKTTSGSSYEQYF	TGTGCCAGCAGTAAGACGACTAGCGGGTCCTCCTACGAGCAGTACTTC	TRBD2	TRBJ2-7	TRBV6-2/TRBV6-3	many
CAFGTSADEQFF	TGTGCCTTCGGGACTAGCGCGGATGAGCAGTTCTTC	TRBD2	TRBJ2-1	TRBV6-1	.
CSARDPAGIAKNIQYF	TGCAGTGCTAGAGACCCAGCGGGGATAGCCAAAAACATTCAGTACTTC	TRBD2	TRBJ2-4	TRBV20-1	.
CASSQGVREAFF	TGCGCCAGCAGCCAAGGGGTTAGGGAAGCTTTCTTT	.	TRBJ1-1	TRBV4-1	once
CASSSRLAGGIGAGELFF	TGTGCTAGCAGCTCTCGTCTAGCGGGAGGCATCGGGGCCGGGGAGCTGTTTTTT	TRBD2	TRBJ2-2	TRBV7-7	.
CASPRTSGRGNEQYF	TGTGCCAGCCCTCGGACTAGCGGGAGAGGGAATGAGCAGTACTTC	TRBD2	TRBJ2-5	TRBV25-1	once
CSASSGADIQYF	TGCAGTGCTAGTTCAGGGGCAGACATTCAGTACTTC	.	TRBJ2-4	TRBV20-1	.
CASSQPGTSKGTQYF	TGTGCCAGCAGCCAACCGGGGACTAGCAAAGGGACCCAGTACTTC	TRBD2	TRBJ2-5	TRBV4-2	few
CASSLASDYEQYF	TGTGCCAGCAGTTTGGCTAGCGACTACGAGCAGTACTTC	.	TRBJ2-7	TRBV28	many
CSAKDRVGYNEQFF	TGCAGTGCTAAGGACAGGGTGGGGTACAATGAGCAGTTCTTC	TRBD1	TRBJ2-1	TRBV20-1	.
CSAIGKSSYEQYF	TGCAGTGCTATCGGCAAGAGCTCCTACGAGCAGTACTTC	.	TRBJ2-7	TRBV20-1	few
CSAVPGPIYSPLHF	TGCAGTGCTGTACCGGGACCCATTTATTCACCCCTCCACTTT	.	TRBJ1-6	TRBV20-1	few
CASSPTGQQGPYNEAFF	TGTGCCAGCAGTCCGACTGGGCAACAGGGCCCCTACAATGAAGCTTTCTTT	.	TRBJ1-1	TRBV6-1	.
CASSLLAGVLYNEQFF	TGTGCCAGCAGCCTACTAGCGGGAGTCCTTTACAATGAGCAGTTCTTC	TRBD2	TRBJ2-1	TRBV7-2	once
CASSPTSGLLAKNIQYF	TGTGCCAGCAGCCCGACTAGCGGGCTTCTAGCCAAAAACATTCAGTACTTC	TRBD2	TRBJ2-4	TRBV7-2	few
CASSLGPSLNSPLPF	TGTGCCAGCAGTTTGGGACCCAGCCTTAATTCACCCCTCCCCTTT	.	TRBJ1-6	TRBV28	.
CASSSQPGTPIGNEQFF	TGCGCCAGCAGCTCTCAGCCCGGGACTCCCATCGGAAATGAGCAGTTCTTC	.	TRBJ2-1	TRBV5-1	.
CASSSWGGGPYTQYF	TGTGCCAGCAGTTCTTGGGGTGGGGGGCCTTATACGCAGTATTTT	.	TRBJ2-3	TRBV12-3/TRBV12-4	.
CASSEYSENHGYTF	TGTGCCAGCAGTGAATATTCGGAGAACCATGGCTACACCTTC	.	TRBJ1-2	TRBV25-1	.
CASSGGGETQYF	TGTGCCAGCAGTGGCGGGGGAGAGACCCAGTACTTC	TRBD2	TRBJ2-5	TRBV2	many
CASSPGLAFLQETQYF	TGTGCCAGCAGTCCGGGACTAGCGTTCCTCCAAGAGACCCAGTACTTC	TRBD2	TRBJ2-5	TRBV6-1	.
CASSARGPFYNEQFF	TGCGCCAGCAGCGCCCGGGGTCCCTTCTACAATGAGCAGTTCTTC	.	TRBJ2-1	TRBV5-1	.
CASSQDRRPLAKETQFF	TGTGCCAGCAGCCAAGATAGACGGCCTCTAGCGAAAGAGACCCAGTTCTTC	.	TRBJ2-1	TRBV4-2	once
CSARGTSYSGSYNEQFF	TGCAGTGCTAGGGGGACTAGCTATTCGGGCTCCTACAATGAGCAGTTCTTC	TRBD2	TRBJ2-1	TRBV20-1	.
CASSRADQAHEQYF	TGTGCCAGCAGCCGAGCCGACCAGGCCCACGAGCAGTACTTC	.	TRBJ2-7	TRBV6-5	few
CSVVVRLAHNEQFF	TGCAGCGTTGTGGTGAGACTAGCTCACAATGAGCAGTTCTTC	TRBD2	TRBJ2-1	TRBV29-1	.
CASSWGGPYNEQFF	TGTGCCAGCAGCTGGGGGGGCCCCTACAATGAGCAGTTCTTC	.	TRBJ2-1	TRBV7-9	.
CSAAPPANYGYTF	TGCAGTGCCGCCCCGCCCGCTAACTATGGCTACACCTTC	.	TRBJ1-2	TRBV20-1	few
CASSPQGAIGGYTF	TGTGCCAGCAGTCCTCAGGGGGCGATAGGTGGCTACACCTTC	TRBD1	TRBJ1-2	TRBV12-3/TRBV12-4	few
CASSYPNRGPQSSSYNSPLHF	TGTGCCAGCAGTTACCCGAACAGGGGGCCTCAATCGAGCTCCTATAATTCACCCCTCCACTTT	TRBD1	TRBJ1-6	TRBV6-5	.
CASSYSVGGPYNEQFF	TGTGCCAGCAGTTACTCGGTTGGGGGCCCCTACAATGAGCAGTTCTTC	.	TRBJ2-1	TRBV6-5	few
CAWSRMISYNEQFF	TGTGCCTGGAGTCGAATGATCTCCTACAATGAGCAGTTCTTC	.	TRBJ2-1	TRBV30	few
CASSLDRHTDTQYF	TGTGCCAGCAGTTTGGACAGACACACAGATACGCAGTATTTT	.	TRBJ2-3	TRBV5-4	.
CASSHLTGWNEQFF	TGCGCCAGCAGCCATTTGACTGGTTGGAATGAGCAGTTCTTC	.	TRBJ2-1	TRBV4-1	.
CASSLGITSGSTYEQYF	TGTGCCAGCAGCCTCGGGATTACTAGCGGGAGTACTTACGAGCAGTACTTC	TRBD2	TRBJ2-7	TRBV4-2	.
CSAYPSGSTDTQYF	TGCAGTGCTTACCCTAGCGGTAGCACAGATACGCAGTATTTT	TRBD2	TRBJ2-3	TRBV20-1	many
CASSQARGNEQFF	TGCGCCAGCAGCCAAGCCAGAGGCAATGAGCAGTTCTTC	.	TRBJ2-1	TRBV4-1	.